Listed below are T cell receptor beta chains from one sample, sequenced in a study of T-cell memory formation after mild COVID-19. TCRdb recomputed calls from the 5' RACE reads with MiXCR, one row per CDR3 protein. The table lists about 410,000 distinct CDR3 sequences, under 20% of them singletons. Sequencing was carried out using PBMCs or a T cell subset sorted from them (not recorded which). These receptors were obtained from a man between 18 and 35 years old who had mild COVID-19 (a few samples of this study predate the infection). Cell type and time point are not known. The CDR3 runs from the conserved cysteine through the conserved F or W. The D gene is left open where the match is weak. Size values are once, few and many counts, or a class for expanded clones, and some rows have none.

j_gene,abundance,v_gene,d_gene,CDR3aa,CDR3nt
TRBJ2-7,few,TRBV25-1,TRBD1,CASSSWTGGEQYF,TGTGCCAGCAGTTCCTGGACAGGGGGCGAGCAGTACTTC
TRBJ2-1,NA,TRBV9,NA,CASSASVGGEQFF,TGTGCCAGCAGCGCCTCGGTTGGAGGGGAGCAGTTCTTC
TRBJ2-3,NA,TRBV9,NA,CASSQGAFSTDTQYF,TGTGCCAGCAGCCAAGGGGCGTTTTCCACAGATACGCAGTATTTT
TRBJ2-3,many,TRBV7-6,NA,CASSPPSQTDTQYF,TGTGCCAGCAGCCCCCCGTCCCAGACAGATACGCAGTATTTT
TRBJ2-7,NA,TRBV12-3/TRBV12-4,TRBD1,CASSPPGQGSGEQYF,TGTGCCAGCAGTCCCCCGGGACAGGGCTCGGGGGAGCAGTACTTC
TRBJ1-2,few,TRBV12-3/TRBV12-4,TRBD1,CASSLGTGGYRGYTF,TGTGCCAGCAGTTTGGGGACAGGGGGCTATCGTGGCTACACCTTC
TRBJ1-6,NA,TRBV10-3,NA,CAISGDDASPLHF,TGTGCCATCAGTGGGGACGACGCTTCACCCCTCCACTTT
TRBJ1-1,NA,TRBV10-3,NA,CAIRNYTEAFF,TGTGCCATCAGGAACTACACTGAAGCTTTCTTT
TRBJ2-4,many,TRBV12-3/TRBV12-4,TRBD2,CASSFGGGGKNIQYF,TGTGCCAGCAGTTTCGGGGGGGGAGGCAAAAACATTCAGTACTTC
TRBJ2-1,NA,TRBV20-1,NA,CSARAAWNEQFF,TGCAGTGCTAGAGCCGCGTGGAATGAGCAGTTCTTC
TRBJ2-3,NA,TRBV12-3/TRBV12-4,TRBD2,CASSSTGGDTDTQYF,TGTGCCAGCAGCTCCACGGGAGGTGACACAGATACGCAGTATTTT
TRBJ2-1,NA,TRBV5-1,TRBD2,CASVRVGGAADEQFF,TGCGCCAGCGTGCGAGTCGGGGGGGCTGCCGATGAGCAGTTCTTC
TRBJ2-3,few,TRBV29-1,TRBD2,CSVRLAVFTDTQYF,TGCAGCGTTCGACTAGCGGTCTTCACAGATACGCAGTATTTT
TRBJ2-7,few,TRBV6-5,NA,CASSYQGYEQYF,TGTGCCAGCAGCTACCAGGGATACGAGCAGTACTTC
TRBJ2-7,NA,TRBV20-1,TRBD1,CSASGTGGHEQYF,TGCAGTGCTAGCGGGACAGGGGGCCACGAGCAGTACTTC
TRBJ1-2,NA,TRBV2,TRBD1,CASGWGDRGPGYTF,TGTGCCAGCGGCTGGGGGGACAGGGGACCGGGCTACACCTTC
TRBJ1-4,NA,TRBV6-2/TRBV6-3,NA,CASSYLRQLGANEKLFF,TGTGCCAGCAGTTACCTCCGACAGCTAGGAGCGAATGAAAAACTGTTTTTT
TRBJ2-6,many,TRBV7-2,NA,CASSPLPSGANVLTF,TGTGCCAGCAGCCCCCTCCCCTCTGGGGCCAACGTCCTGACTTTC
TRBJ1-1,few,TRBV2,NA,CATHSGTEAFF,TGTGCCACCCATTCGGGCACTGAAGCTTTCTTT
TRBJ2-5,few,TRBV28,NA,CASGLAYQETQYF,TGTGCCAGCGGGCTGGCGTACCAAGAGACCCAGTACTTC
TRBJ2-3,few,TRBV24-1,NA,CATSDLVGAGTDTQYF,TGTGCCACCAGTGATTTAGTAGGGGCGGGCACAGATACGCAGTATTTT
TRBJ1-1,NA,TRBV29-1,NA,CSVRPGARMNTEAFF,TGCAGCGTTCGCCCAGGCGCCAGGATGAACACTGAAGCTTTCTTT
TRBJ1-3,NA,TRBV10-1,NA,CASSEPRSPMDTRSGNTIYF,TGCGCCAGCAGTGAGCCTCGATCCCCAATGGACACCCGCTCTGGAAACACCATATATTTT
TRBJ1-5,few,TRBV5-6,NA,CASRNSYSNQPQHF,TGTGCCAGCAGAAATAGTTATAGCAATCAGCCCCAGCATTTT
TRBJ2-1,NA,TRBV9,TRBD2,CASSTGTSGGAWDNEQFF,TGTGCCAGCAGCACTGGGACTAGCGGGGGGGCTTGGGACAATGAGCAGTTCTTC
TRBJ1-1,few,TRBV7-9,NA,CASQQQNTEAFF,TGTGCCAGTCAACAGCAGAACACTGAAGCTTTCTTT
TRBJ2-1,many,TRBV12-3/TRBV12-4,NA,CASRERNEQFF,TGTGCCAGCAGAGAGCGAAATGAGCAGTTCTTC
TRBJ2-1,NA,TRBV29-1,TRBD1,CSVDPTGINEQFF,TGCAGCGTTGACCCGACAGGGATCAATGAGCAGTTCTTC
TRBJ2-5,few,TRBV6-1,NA,CASRPGAGQETQYF,TGTGCCAGCAGGCCCGGGGCAGGTCAAGAGACCCAGTACTTC
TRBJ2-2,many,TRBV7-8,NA,CASSLGGGVGTGELFF,TGTGCCAGCAGCTTAGGAGGCGGGGTGGGCACCGGGGAGCTGTTTTTT
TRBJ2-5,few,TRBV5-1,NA,CASSLALDSTKETQYF,TGCGCCAGCAGCTTGGCCCTGGACAGCACTAAAGAGACCCAGTACTTC
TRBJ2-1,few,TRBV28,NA,CASNGEPPGVPEQFF,TGTGCCAGCAACGGGGAGCCCCCCGGGGTCCCGGAGCAGTTCTTC
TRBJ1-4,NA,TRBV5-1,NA,CASSPDSTNEKLFF,TGCGCCAGCAGCCCCGACAGTACTAATGAAAAACTGTTTTTT
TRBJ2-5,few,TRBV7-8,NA,CASSLVVQETQYF,TGTGCCAGCAGCTTAGTAGTACAAGAGACCCAGTACTTC
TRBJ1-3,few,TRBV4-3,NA,CASSQELNGAGHSGNTIYF,TGCGCCAGCAGCCAAGAGCTAAACGGGGCAGGGCACTCTGGAAACACCATATATTTT
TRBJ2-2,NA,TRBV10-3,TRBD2,CASRLHGGENTGELFF,TGTGCCAGCCGACTACACGGGGGGGAAAACACCGGGGAGCTGTTTTTT
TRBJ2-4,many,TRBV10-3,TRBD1,CAISTTGGGNIQYF,TGTGCCATCAGCACGACAGGGGGGGGAAACATTCAGTACTTC
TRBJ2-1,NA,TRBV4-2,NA,CASSQDSGSVVISEQFF,TGTGCCAGCAGCCAAGATAGTGGTAGCGTGGTGATCAGTGAGCAGTTCTTC
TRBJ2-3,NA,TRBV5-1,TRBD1,CASSSTQGKTQYF,TGCGCCAGCAGCAGTACACAGGGGAAGACGCAGTATTTT
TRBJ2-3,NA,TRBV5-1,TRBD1,CASSTPAGTGSADTQYF,TGCGCCAGCAGCACGCCCGCCGGGACAGGGTCCGCCGATACGCAGTATTTT
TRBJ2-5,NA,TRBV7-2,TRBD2,CAISLAGGRETQYF,TGTGCCATCAGCTTAGCGGGGGGCCGGGAGACCCAGTACTTC
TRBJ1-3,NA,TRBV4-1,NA,CASSQVQSSGNTIYF,TGCGCCAGCAGCCAAGTCCAGTCCTCTGGAAACACCATATATTTT
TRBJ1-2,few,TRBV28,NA,CASSPPPGLVGYTF,TGTGCCAGCAGTCCGCCCCCAGGACTTGTAGGCTACACCTTC
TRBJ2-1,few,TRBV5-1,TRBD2,CASSIIAGGDNEQFF,TGCGCCAGCAGCATCATAGCGGGGGGTGACAATGAGCAGTTCTTC